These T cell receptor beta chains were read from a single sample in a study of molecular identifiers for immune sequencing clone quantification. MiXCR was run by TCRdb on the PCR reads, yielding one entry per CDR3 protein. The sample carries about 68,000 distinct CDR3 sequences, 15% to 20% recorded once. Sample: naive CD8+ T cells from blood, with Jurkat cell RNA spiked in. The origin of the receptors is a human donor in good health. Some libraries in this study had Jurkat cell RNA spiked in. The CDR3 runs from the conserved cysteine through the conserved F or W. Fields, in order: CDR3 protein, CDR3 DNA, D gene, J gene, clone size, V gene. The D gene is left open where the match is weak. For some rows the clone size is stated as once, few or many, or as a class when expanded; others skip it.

cdr3_aa: CASSSNTEGDSRLNEKLFF
cdr3_nt: TGTGCCAGCAGTTCTAATACTGAAGGGGACAGCAGACTTAATGAAAAACTGTTTTTT
d_call: TRBD1
j_call: TRBJ1-4
clone_size: few
v_call: TRBV27

cdr3_aa: CASSHRRGQGSYEQYF
cdr3_nt: TGTGCCAGCAGCCATCGCAGGGGACAAGGTTCCTACGAGCAGTACTTC
d_call: -
j_call: TRBJ2-7
clone_size: many
v_call: TRBV14

cdr3_aa: CASSAGAMDYGYTF
cdr3_nt: TGTGCCAGCAGTGCCGGGGCAATGGACTATGGCTACACCTTC
d_call: -
j_call: TRBJ1-2
clone_size: many
v_call: TRBV2

cdr3_aa: CASSLLDRTGAYNEQFF
cdr3_nt: TGTGCCAGCAGCCTCTTGGACCGGACCGGAGCCTACAATGAGCAGTTCTTC
d_call: -
j_call: TRBJ2-1
clone_size: many
v_call: TRBV7-6

cdr3_aa: CASSLSPVGTSGANVLTF
cdr3_nt: TGTGCCAGCAGCCTTTCGCCCGTGGGGACCTCTGGGGCCAACGTCCTGACTTTC
d_call: -
j_call: TRBJ2-6
clone_size: many
v_call: TRBV9

cdr3_aa: CASREFQGRNEQFF
cdr3_nt: TGTGCCAGCAGAGAGTTCCAGGGTAGGAATGAGCAGTTCTTC
d_call: -
j_call: TRBJ2-1
clone_size: -
v_call: TRBV6-1

cdr3_aa: CASSLGLTSYEQYF
cdr3_nt: TGTGCCAGTAGTCTCGGACTGACCTCCTACGAGCAGTACTTC
d_call: -
j_call: TRBJ2-7
clone_size: few
v_call: TRBV19

cdr3_aa: CASSYPDRSLNTQYF
cdr3_nt: TGTGCCAGCAGCTATCCGGACAGGTCTCTCAATACGCAGTATTTT
d_call: TRBD1
j_call: TRBJ2-3
clone_size: many
v_call: TRBV7-9

cdr3_aa: CASSFKGAVETQYF
cdr3_nt: TGTGCCAGCAGTTTTAAAGGGGCGGTTGAGACCCAGTACTTC
d_call: -
j_call: TRBJ2-5
clone_size: many
v_call: TRBV27

cdr3_aa: CASSPLRLGEYEQYF
cdr3_nt: TGTGCCAGCAGCCCCCTTCGGTTGGGAGAGTACGAGCAGTACTTC
d_call: -
j_call: TRBJ2-7
clone_size: many
v_call: TRBV7-8

cdr3_aa: CASSPDLSSYEQYF
cdr3_nt: TGTGCCAGCAGCCCGGACCTGAGCTCCTACGAGCAGTACTTC
d_call: -
j_call: TRBJ2-7
clone_size: -
v_call: TRBV5-5

cdr3_aa: CASSLLGLSSYEQYF
cdr3_nt: TGTGCCAGCAGTCTCCTGGGCCTCAGCTCCTACGAGCAGTACTTC
d_call: -
j_call: TRBJ2-7
clone_size: many
v_call: TRBV27

cdr3_aa: CASSPSGTGTYEQYF
cdr3_nt: TGTGCCAGCAGCCCAAGCGGGACAGGGACCTACGAGCAGTACTTC
d_call: TRBD1
j_call: TRBJ2-7
clone_size: many
v_call: TRBV4-2